Listed here are 14 T cell receptor beta chains from one sample, sequenced in a study of T cells in Graves' hyperthyroidism and ophthalmopathy. There were TCR beta CDR3 regions amplified from RNA transcripts. In the first-round RT-PCR of the TCR CDR3, the HTBI primer set was used. A single record per CDR3 protein comes from TCRdb applying MiXCR to the multiplex PCR reads. The sample shows around 800,000 distinct CDR3 sequences, 35% to 45% of them seen only once. The sample was blood. The receptors here all came from a man younger than 35 with Graves' hyperthyroidism.

This clonotype was counted only a few times. V usage is TRBV20-1 and J usage is TRBJ1-1; 9 bases are shared with TRBD1. Germline assignment: CDR1 DFQATT and CDR2 SNEGSKA (reference sequence). The CDR3 contains 16 residues. J lost 0 bases, V lost 5 bases, and 10 bases had no gene match. CDR3 in amino acids: CSARRAGTGLNTEAFF. CDR3 nucleotides: TGCAGTGCTCGGAGGGCCGGGACAGGGTTGAACACTGAAGCTTTCTTT.

The chain recombines TRBV2 with TRBJ1-1; no reliable D call. Deletions cut 5 bases from V and 5 bases from J, with 15 bases between. Germline CDR1 reads SNHLY; CDR2 reads FYNNEI. CDR3 length equals 14 residues. CDR3 sequence: CASSYSGRATEAFF. The CDR3 DNA sequence: TGTGCCAGCAGTTACTCGGGTAGGGCGACTGAAGCTTTCTTT.

This clonotype was seen many times. The chain recombines TRBV7-8 with TRBJ1-3; D is ambiguous. The germline V gene encodes CDR1 SGHVS and CDR2 FQNEAQ. This CDR3 region has 13 residues. The V gene lost 1 base and the J gene lost 5 bases, with 6 bases spanning the gap. The CDR3 region is CASSLGPRNTIYF. The CDR3, as DNA: TGTGCCAGCAGCTTAGGGCCCCGAAACACCATATATTTT.

This clonotype was counted ten times or more. The J gene is TRBJ1-6, the V gene TRBV14; TRBD1 might be the D (5 bases). Germline assignment: CDR1 SGHDN and CDR2 FVKESK. This CDR3 spans 18 amino acids. V dropped 3 bases and J dropped 0 bases, with 15 bases sitting between them. The CDR3 region is CASSHRKTDSSYNSPLHF. The CDR3 nucleotides read TGTGCCAGCAGCCACCGCAAGACAGACAGCTCCTATAATTCACCCCTCCACTTT.

Worth noting for this clonotype: Mismatch with germline at one junction end may stem from a read error. V is TRBV5-6 and J is TRBJ1-1; 7 bases fit TRBD1. This CDR3 is built from 14 residues. CDR1 is SGHDT and CDR2 is YYEEEE in the germline V gene. The CDR3 DNA reads TGTGCCAGCAGGGTAGACAGGGTAGGAACTGAAACTTTCTTT. It specifies CASRVDRVGTETFF.

This sequence joins TRBV7-9 and TRBJ2-2; tentatively, D is TRBD2 (6 bases). V lost 5 bases, J lost 6 bases, and 16 bases lay in between. Germline CDR1 SEHNR, CDR2 FQNEAQ (reference sequence). The CDR3 is made up of 15 amino acids. Here the CDR3 DNA reads TGTGCCAGCAGCCTCAACCTGGGGGGAGCCGGGGAGCTGTTTTTT. Its protein is CASSLNLGGAGELFF.

The chain couples TRBV7-9 to TRBJ2-2; 10 bases match TRBD1. The CDR3 has 19 residues. Germline values: CDR1 SEHNR, CDR2 FQNEAQ (reference sequence). With V trimmed by 7 bases and J by 2 bases, 16 bases remained unmatched. The CDR3 DNA reads as TGTGCCAGCAACCCGGGACAGGGGTCGAGCGCTCCTAACACCGGGGAGCTGTTTTTT. Translating gives CASNPGQGSSAPNTGELFF.

The V gene is TRBV5-1, the J gene TRBJ1-1, with D tentatively TRBD1 (5 bases). Trimming took off 6 bases at V and 1 base at J, with 13 bases between the two ends. Germline V CDR1 and CDR2: SGHRS, YFSETQ. This CDR3 is 14 amino acids long. The CDR3 nucleotides are TGCGCCAGCAATCGACAGAGTTCGAACACTGAAGCTTTCTTT. It codes for CASNRQSSNTEAFF.

The chain employs TRBV5-1 and TRBJ2-7, with 9 nucleotides matching TRBD2. This CDR3 comprises 16 residues. J lost 2 bases, V lost 10 bases, and 16 bases had no gene match. Looked up from germline, CDR1 is SGHRS and CDR2 is YFSETQ. This chain's CDR3 is CAGEDPKREDPYEQYF. In DNA form, the CDR3 reads TGCGCCGGTGAGGATCCCAAGCGGGAGGACCCCTACGAGCAGTACTTC.

The V call is TRBV9, the J call TRBJ1-5; no clear D. This CDR3 is built from 14 residues. Germline CDR1 reads SGDLS; CDR2 reads YYNGEE. V gave up 3 bases and J gave up 9 bases, with 16 bases separating them. The CDR3 DNA follows: TGTGCCAGCAGCGCCACGGACGGCAGTCGGCCCCAGCATTTT. Translation gives CASSATDGSRPQHF.

This clonotype was recorded a few times. This rearrangement joins TRBV19 to TRBJ1-1, with a possible D match to TRBD1 (6 bases). Germline CDR1 and CDR2: LNHDA and SQIVND (reference sequence). The germline V and J ends were trimmed by 8 bases and 0 bases, with 13 bases remaining between them. This CDR3 has 14 amino acids. The CDR3 region has the DNA TGTGCCAGTTCTACAGGGACCATGAACACTGAAGCTTTCTTT. The encoded protein is CASSTGTMNTEAFF.

Points on this clonotype: At one of its ends the junction is not consistent with the germline gene, which may arise from a read error. This chain connects TRBV9 to TRBJ2-2, with a tentative D call TRBD2 (6 bases). The germline CDR1 and CDR2 sequences are SGDLS and YYNGEE. The CDR3 length is 12 residues. CDR3 residues: CASSVSVGGLFF. The CDR3 DNA follows: TGTGCCAGCAGCGTCTCGGTCGGGGGGCTGTTTTTT.

This clonotype was counted a few times. J is TRBJ1-1 and V is TRBV5-6; the D gene is possibly TRBD1 (6 bases). CDR1 SGHDT and CDR2 YYEEEE come from the germline V gene. V lost 3 bases, J lost 10 bases, and 19 bases lay in between. The CDR3 covers 14 residues. CDR3 in amino acids: CASSSTTGTLGAFF. The CDR3 bases are TGTGCCAGCAGCTCAACGACAGGTACACTGGGAGCTTTCTTT.

This clonotype was observed at least ten times. The chain employs TRBV5-8 and TRBJ1-1; the match to TRBD1 covers 9 bases. Germline-derived CDR1 and CDR2 are SGHTS and YDEGEE. This CDR3 region has 15 residues. V was pared by 1 base and J by 4 bases, with 5 bases of the junction left unmatched. CDR3 bases: TGTGCCAGCAGCTTGCCGGGACAGGGTGGCACTGAAGCTTTCTTT. This translates into CASSLPGQGGTEAFF.